This T cell receptor beta chain is drawn from a study of T cells in Graves' hyperthyroidism and ophthalmopathy. Overall study findings and caveats: Ophthalmopathy cases were set apart from stable hyperthyroidism by a 13 V-J model. Among clonotypes expanded in thyroid above 0.001, most were also found in blood.

Stable Graves' hyperthyroidism denoted no ophthalmopathy progression over 18 months. Each diagnosis drew on symptoms, thyroxine, TRAb, thyroid ultrasound and orbital computed tomography findings. Turning to this clonotype: No antigen is known for it.

TCR beta CDR3 region amplification was performed from RNA transcripts. HTBI primers drove first-round RT-PCR of the TCR CDR3. TCRdb independently ran MiXCR on the multiplex PCR reads; one entry per CDR3 protein. The sample lists 500,000 to 650,000 distinct CDR3 sequences, roughly 15% occurring once. V lost 3 bases and J lost 3; bases outside the gene matches: 4. Germline V gene lookup returns CDR1 SNHLY and CDR2 FYNNEI. The CDR3 sequence is 15 residues long. The clonotype originates from a woman between 35 and 50 years old with Graves' hyperthyroidism. Sequenced sample: blood. The chain combines TRBV2 with TRBJ1-5; 8 nucleotides agree with TRBD1. CDR3 protein: CASSEWTGFNQPQHF. For the CDR3, the DNA is TGTGCCAGCAGTGAGTGGACAGGGTTCAATCAGCCCCAGCATTTT.